The rows below give T cell receptor beta chains drawn from one sample of a study of control samples from healthy donors and cancer patients. Only in-frame clones appear in the TCRdb table, and some are missing; sequencing was by immunoSEQ multiplex PCR. The sample carries approximately 110,000 clones, roughly 90% recorded once. Sample: blood. Receptor source: a woman between 18 and 29 years old in good health. Both conserved end residues are part of each CDR3. A D gene is named only where the DNA matches it firmly. Where a row states a size, it is once, few, many or the class of an expanded clone; other rows omit it.

length,V,D,J,size,CDR3,DNA
13,TRBV15,NA,TRBJ1-4,NA,CATGGLTNEKLFF,TGTGCCACCGGAGGCTTAACTAATGAAAAACTGTTTTTT
15,TRBV7-2,NA,TRBJ2-3,NA,CASSPTGHLTDTQYF,TGTGCCAGCAGCCCAACCGGACATCTCACAGATACGCAGTATTTT
15,TRBV6-2/TRBV6-3,TRBD1,TRBJ2-5,NA,CASSRGQGARETQYF,TGTGCCAGCAGTAGGGGACAGGGGGCGAGGGAGACCCAGTACTTC
13,TRBV7-8,TRBD1,TRBJ1-1,NA,CASSLGTGGEAFF,TGTGCCAGCAGCTTAGGGACAGGGGGCGAAGCTTTCTTT
13,TRBV7-2,NA,TRBJ2-3,once,CASSLSERLPQYF,TGTGCCAGCAGCTTAAGTGAACGGCTACCGCAGTATTTT
15,TRBV18,NA,TRBJ2-3,NA,CASSPSRTGTDTQYF,TGTGCCAGCTCACCATCCCGAACAGGGACAGATACGCAGTATTTT
17,TRBV18,TRBD2,TRBJ2-1,NA,CASSPLPTSGLNNEQFF,TGTGCCAGCTCACCACTCCCAACTAGCGGGCTAAACAATGAGCAGTTCTTC
18,TRBV6-1,NA,TRBJ2-4,NA,CASSARGTFLLAKNIQYF,TGTGCCAGCAGTGCCCGCGGGACATTCCTTCTAGCCAAAAACATTCAGTACTTC
15,TRBV5-1,NA,TRBJ2-2,NA,CASSFGLGNTGELFF,TGCGCCAGCAGCTTCGGGCTAGGGAACACCGGGGAGCTGTTTTTT
16,TRBV28,TRBD1,TRBJ1-1,NA,CASSPGDRAPILEAFF,TGTGCCAGCAGTCCGGGCGACAGGGCGCCCATCCTGGAAGCTTTCTTT
17,TRBV3-1/TRBV3-2,TRBD1,TRBJ1-4,NA,CASSPLKTGTANEKLFF,TGTGCCAGCAGCCCACTTAAAACCGGGACAGCTAATGAAAAACTGTTTTTT
15,TRBV24-1,TRBD1,TRBJ2-3,NA,CATSDLGGSTDTQYF,TGTGCCACCAGTGATTTAGGGGGCAGCACAGATACGCAGTATTTT
13,TRBV2,NA,TRBJ1-1,NA,CASRPDRASEAFF,TGTGCCAGCAGACCGGACAGAGCCTCCGAAGCTTTCTTT
13,TRBV27,NA,TRBJ2-5,once,CASSLWAQETQYF,TGTGCCAGCAGTTTATGGGCCCAAGAGACCCAGTACTTC
12,TRBV7-9,NA,TRBJ2-5,NA,CASSLEWETQYF,TGTGCCAGCAGCTTAGAGTGGGAGACCCAGTACTTC
14,TRBV7-9,TRBD2,TRBJ2-7,NA,CASSLIAGGREQYF,TGTGCCAGCAGCTTAATAGCGGGGGGGCGCGAGCAGTACTTC
17,TRBV5-8,NA,TRBJ1-2,NA,CASSTKPGTTANYGYTF,TGTGCCAGCAGCACGAAACCCGGGACAACCGCTAACTATGGCTACACCTTC
16,TRBV30,TRBD1,TRBJ1-3,once,CAWTPEDRQNGNTIYF,TGTGCCTGGACTCCCGAGGACAGGCAGAATGGAAACACCATATATTTT
12,TRBV29-1,NA,TRBJ1-2,NA,CSVEDKFYGYTF,TGCAGCGTTGAAGACAAATTTTATGGCTACACCTTC
14,TRBV29-1,NA,TRBJ1-2,NA,CSVVVGQGTYGYTF,TGCAGCGTTGTAGTGGGGCAGGGTACCTATGGCTACACCTTC
12,TRBV28,TRBD1,TRBJ1-1,once,CASSQPSGTGLF,TGTGCCAGCAGTCAGCCCTCCGGGACAGGCCTTTTT
15,TRBV10-1,NA,TRBJ2-3,once,CASSESAGGTDTQYF,TGCGCCAGCAGTGAGTCTGCAGGGGGCACAGATACGCAGTATTTT
14,TRBV30,NA,TRBJ2-2,NA,CAWSPGLVFGELFF,TGTGCCTGGAGTCCCGGGTTAGTTTTCGGGGAGCTGTTTTTT
17,TRBV9,TRBD2,TRBJ2-3,NA,CASSVATSDLHTDTQYF,TGTGCCAGCAGCGTAGCTACTAGCGACCTTCACACAGATACGCAGTATTTT
20,TRBV5-1,TRBD1,TRBJ2-3,NA,CASSLARDRVLPHNTDTQYF,TGCGCCAGCAGCTTGGCAAGGGACAGGGTTCTACCACACAACACAGATACGCAGTATTTT
14,TRBV28,NA,TRBJ2-7,NA,CASSRTSQFYEQYF,TGTGCCAGCAGTAGGACTTCACAGTTCTACGAGCAGTACTTC
14,TRBV5-6,TRBD1,TRBJ1-3,NA,CASSLQGAGNTIYF,TGTGCCAGCAGCTTACAGGGGGCTGGAAACACCATATATTTT
14,TRBV4-2,NA,TRBJ2-2,NA,CASSQDRRTGELFF,TGTGCCAGCAGCCAAGATCGGCGCACCGGGGAGCTGTTTTTT
15,TRBV19,NA,TRBJ2-1,NA,CASHPTGKEYNEQFF,TGTGCCAGTCACCCGACGGGGAAGGAGTACAATGAGCAGTTCTTC
14,TRBV6-5,TRBD1,TRBJ1-1,NA,CASRAQGRRTEAFF,TGTGCCAGCAGAGCACAGGGGAGGCGGACTGAAGCTTTCTTT
16,TRBV2,NA,TRBJ2-2,NA,CASSEVAGARPGELFF,TGTGCCAGCAGTGAAGTGGCGGGGGCCCGACCCGGGGAGCTGTTTTTT
14,TRBV28,NA,TRBJ1-4,NA,CASSFRTTNEKLFF,TGTGCCAGCAGTTTCCGAACAACTAATGAAAAACTGTTTTTT
14,TRBV5-4,TRBD2,TRBJ2-7,few,CASSLTSGSSEQYF,TGTGCCAGCAGCTTGACTAGCGGGAGTTCCGAGCAGTACTTC
14,TRBV30,TRBD1,TRBJ1-5,once,CAWSARGQGQPQHF,TGTGCCTGGAGTGCCAGGGGGCAGGGTCAGCCCCAGCATTTT
15,TRBV25-1,NA,TRBJ1-4,NA,CASSDMTATNEKLFF,TGTGCCAGCAGTGACATGACAGCAACTAATGAAAAACTGTTTTTT